The T cell receptor beta chain described here comes from a study of blood T cell repertoires in COVID-19. TCRdb keeps only in-frame clones here, not all; method: immunoSEQ multiplex PCR. The profile shows under 85,000 clones, approximately 89% of them singletons. J lost 6 bases, V lost 4 bases, and 6 bases had no gene match. Germline CDR1 reads LGHNA; CDR2 reads YSLEER. The CDR3 covers 14 residues. This chain connects TRBV4-3 to TRBJ2-7; TRBD1 aligns across 10 bases. The receptor's source is a man aged 80 or over with acute or convalescent COVID-19. The sequencing sample was made of peripheral blood. The CDR3 spells CASSPQWTGGEQYF. CDR3 bases: TGCGCCAGCAGCCCACAATGGACAGGGGGCGAGCAGTACTTC.